Listed below are T cell receptor beta chains from one sample, sequenced in a study of PD-L1 blockade in urothelial cancer. Profiled with immunoSEQ multiplex PCR; TCRdb holds only in-frame clones, not every one. The sample lists more than 95,000 clones, 86% occurring once. Sample: PBMCs, taken around atezolizumab (anti-PD-L1) treatment. The origin of the receptors is a man in his fifties or sixties with urothelial cancer. The CDR3 runs from the conserved cysteine through the conserved F or W. The order of the fields is CDR3 length, clone size, V gene, D gene, J gene, CDR3 protein, CDR3 DNA. D genes are given only for firm matches. For some rows the clone size is stated as once, few or many, or as a class when expanded; others skip it.

12	-	TRBV7-9	-	TRBJ2-3	CASSLLTDTQYF	TGTGCCAGCAGCCTCCTCACAGATACGCAGTATTTT
15	few	TRBV2	-	TRBJ1-6	CASSETTQYNSPLHF	TGTGCCAGCAGTGAAACGACACAGTATAATTCACCCCTCCACTTT
15	-	TRBV25-1	TRBD2	TRBJ2-3	CASSTGGSGIDTQYF	TGTGCCAGCAGTACGGGGGGTAGCGGGATAGATACGCAGTATTTT
20	-	TRBV23-1	TRBD2	TRBJ2-1	CASSQSWESSGRGCLNEQFF	TGCGCCAGCAGTCAATCTTGGGAGTCTAGCGGGAGGGGCTGCTTAAATGAGCAGTTCTTC
16	-	TRBV7-2	TRBD1	TRBJ1-2	CASSLEGTGRAYGYTF	TGTGCCAGCAGCTTAGAAGGGACAGGGAGAGCCTATGGCTACACCTTC
15	-	TRBV5-1	-	TRBJ2-2	CASSLSHLNTGELFF	TGCGCCAGCAGCTTATCCCACTTGAACACCGGGGAGCTGTTTTTT
15	-	TRBV4-1	-	TRBJ2-3	CASSQGVGGSDTQYF	TGCGCCAGCAGCCAAGGGGTAGGGGGTTCAGATACGCAGTATTTT
16	once	TRBV28	TRBD2	TRBJ2-5	CASSLLAGGPQETQYF	TGTGCCAGCAGTTTATTAGCGGGAGGCCCACAAGAGACCCAGTACTTC
15	-	TRBV9	TRBD2	TRBJ2-7	CASSEGLAGAYEQYF	TGTGCCAGCAGCGAGGGACTAGCGGGGGCCTACGAGCAGTACTTC
14	once	TRBV2	-	TRBJ2-2	CASLEVVGPGELFF	TGTGCCAGCCTTGAGGTTGTGGGGCCCGGGGAGCTGTTTTTT
17	-	TRBV7-2	-	TRBJ2-7	CASSPLPRASGSNEQYF	TGTGCCAGCAGCCCCCTGCCGAGGGCCTCGGGTTCCAACGAGCAGTACTTC
14	-	TRBV19	TRBD1	TRBJ2-5	CASSARQGSETQYF	TGTGCCAGTAGTGCAAGACAGGGATCGGAGACCCAGTACTTC
14	-	TRBV2	TRBD1	TRBJ1-4	CASRGQGAGEKLFF	TGTGCCAGCAGGGGACAGGGGGCAGGTGAAAAACTGTTTTTT
14	-	TRBV5-1	-	TRBJ1-6	CASRAQGIDSPLHF	TGCGCCAGCCGAGCTCAGGGTATCGATTCACCCCTCCACTTT
14	-	TRBV6-5	TRBD1	TRBJ2-7	CASSYGTGIYEQYF	TGTGCCAGCAGTTACGGGACAGGCATCTACGAGCAGTACTTC
14	-	TRBV4-1	-	TRBJ2-5	CASSQEGAAQTQYF	TGCGCCAGCAGCCAAGAGGGGGCGGCGCAGACCCAGTACTTC
15	-	TRBV7-8	-	TRBJ2-1	CASSLRLVIVNEQFF	TGTGCCAGCAGCTTGAGACTGGTAATCGTCAATGAGCAGTTCTTC
16	-	TRBV4-2	TRBD1	TRBJ1-2	CASSQEEGGQGYGYTF	TGTGCCAGCAGCCAAGAAGAAGGTGGACAGGGCTATGGCTACACCTTC
14	-	TRBV9	TRBD2	TRBJ2-3	CASSATGGADTQYF	TGTGCCAGCAGCGCCACGGGGGGGGCAGATACGCAGTATTTT
14	-	TRBV6-6	-	TRBJ2-7	CASTLSGGSYEQYF	TGTGCCAGCACCCTCTCCGGGGGCTCCTACGAGCAGTACTTC
14	-	TRBV2	TRBD2	TRBJ2-1	CASSDGGSYNEQFF	TGTGCCAGCAGTGACGGCGGGAGTTACAATGAGCAGTTCTTC
19	-	TRBV5-1	TRBD2	TRBJ2-3	CASSRGGTSGSWSADTQYF	TGCGCCAGCAGCCGAGGGGGGACTAGCGGGAGTTGGTCCGCAGATACGCAGTATTTT
15	-	TRBV12-5	TRBD1	TRBJ1-2	CASGSGQGANYGYTF	TGTGCTAGTGGTTCTGGACAGGGAGCTAACTATGGCTACACCTTC
15	-	TRBV18	TRBD2	TRBJ2-1	CASSPRTSGYNEQFF	TGTGCCAGCTCACCAAGGACTAGCGGTTACAATGAGCAGTTCTTC